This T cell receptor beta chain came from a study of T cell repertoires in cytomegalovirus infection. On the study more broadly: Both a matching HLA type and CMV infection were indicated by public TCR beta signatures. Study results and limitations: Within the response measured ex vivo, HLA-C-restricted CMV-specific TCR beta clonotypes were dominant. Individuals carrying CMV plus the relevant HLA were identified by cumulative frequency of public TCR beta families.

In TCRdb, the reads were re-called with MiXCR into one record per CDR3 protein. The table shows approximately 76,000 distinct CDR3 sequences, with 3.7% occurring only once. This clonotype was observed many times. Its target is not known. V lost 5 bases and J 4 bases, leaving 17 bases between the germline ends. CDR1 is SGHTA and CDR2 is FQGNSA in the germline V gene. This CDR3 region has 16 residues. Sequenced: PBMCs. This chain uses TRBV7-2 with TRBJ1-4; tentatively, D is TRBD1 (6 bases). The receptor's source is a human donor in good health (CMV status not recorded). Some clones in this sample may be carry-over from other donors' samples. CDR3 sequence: CASSVSAGTLNEKLFF. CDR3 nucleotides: TGTGCCAGCAGCGTATCAGCAGGGACACTTAATGAAAAACTGTTTTTT.